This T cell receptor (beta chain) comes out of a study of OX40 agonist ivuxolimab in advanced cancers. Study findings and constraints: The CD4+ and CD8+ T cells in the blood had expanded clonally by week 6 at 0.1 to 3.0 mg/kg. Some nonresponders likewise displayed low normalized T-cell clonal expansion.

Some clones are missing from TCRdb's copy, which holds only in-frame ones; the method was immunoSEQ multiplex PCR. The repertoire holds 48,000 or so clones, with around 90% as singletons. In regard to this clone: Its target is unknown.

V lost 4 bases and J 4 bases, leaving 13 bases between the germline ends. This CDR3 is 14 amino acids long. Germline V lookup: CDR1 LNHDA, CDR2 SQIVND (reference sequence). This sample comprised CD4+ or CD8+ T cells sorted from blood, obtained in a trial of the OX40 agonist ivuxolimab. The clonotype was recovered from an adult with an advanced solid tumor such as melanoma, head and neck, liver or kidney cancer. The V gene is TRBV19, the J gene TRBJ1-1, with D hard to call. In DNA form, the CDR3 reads TGTGCCAGTAGTAAACCCGGGTGGTCCACTGAAGCTTTCTTT. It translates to CASSKPGWSTEAFF.